These T cell receptor beta chains were read from a single sample in a study of blood T cells in healthy people across ages. TCRdb processed the 5' RACE reads anew with MiXCR; each CDR3 protein has one entry. The table lists 790,000 or so distinct CDR3 sequences, approximately 53% of them singletons, with roughly 25% in the top ten. Sequencing was done on a sample of blood. The receptors originated from a man aged 35 to 55 in good health. CDR3s include the opening cysteine and the closing phenylalanine or tryptophan. The D gene is left open where the match is weak. Where a row states a size, it is once, few, many or the class of an expanded clone; other rows omit it.

v_call	d_call	clone_size	j_call	cdr3_aa	cdr3_nt
TRBV20-1	TRBD2	.	TRBJ2-1	CSAPPSGRANGQFF	TGCAGTGCGCCCCCTAGCGGGAGGGCTAATGGGCAGTTCTTC
TRBV5-1	.	.	TRBJ1-1	CASSSRGNTEAFF	TGCGCCAGCAGCTCAAGGGGGAACACTGAAGCTTTCTTT
TRBV7-2	.	many	TRBJ2-7	CASSFLYEQYF	TGTGCCAGCAGCTTTCTCTACGAGCAGTACTTC
TRBV7-2	TRBD2	.	TRBJ2-1	CASSQSGRAFVAGDSNEQFF	TGTGCCAGCAGCCAAAGCGGGAGGGCCTTTGTGGCCGGGGATAGCAATGAGCAGTTCTTC
TRBV6-6	TRBD2	.	TRBJ2-5	CASSPGLAGVLRETQYF	TGTGCCAGCAGCCCTGGACTAGCGGGGGTGCTAAGAGAGACCCAGTACTTC
TRBV20-1	.	.	TRBJ2-2	CSARGDTNTGELFF	TGCAGTGCTAGAGGGGACACGAACACCGGGGAGCTGTTTTTT
TRBV12-3/TRBV12-4	.	.	TRBJ2-1	CASRPRGTGVRSYNEQFF	TGTGCCAGCAGACCAAGGGGGACTGGGGTAAGGTCCTACAATGAGCAGTTCTTC
TRBV27	TRBD1	.	TRBJ2-3	CASRSYRDRGLPDTQYF	TGTGCCAGCAGATCGTACCGGGACAGGGGGCTACCAGATACGCAGTATTTT
TRBV7-3	TRBD2	.	TRBJ2-3	CASSSRLAGVADTQYF	TGTGCCAGCAGCTCACGACTAGCGGGGGTTGCAGATACGCAGTATTTT
TRBV7-9	.	few	TRBJ2-1	CASSFGRTNEQFF	TGTGCCAGCAGCTTCGGACGGACCAATGAGCAGTTCTTC
TRBV29-1	TRBD2	.	TRBJ2-7	CSVEKLAGGGGTQYF	TGCAGCGTTGAAAAACTAGCGGGAGGAGGGGGAACCCAGTACTTC
TRBV5-1	.	.	TRBJ2-1	CASSAGGPRGLGQFF	TGCGCCAGCAGCGCCGGGGGGCCAAGGGGATTAGGGCAGTTCTTC
TRBV7-8	.	.	TRBJ2-5	CASSLIRQETQYF	TGTGCCAGCAGCTTAATCAGACAAGAGACCCAGTACTTC
TRBV20-1	.	.	TRBJ1-1	CRGGFMNTEAFF	TGCAGGGGGGGGTTTATGAACACTGAAGCTTTCTTT
TRBV28	.	.	TRBJ2-6	CASSVVSSGANALTF	TGTGCCAGCAGTGTCGTCAGCTCTGGGGCCAACGCCCTGACTTTC
TRBV5-1	TRBD2	few	TRBJ2-5	CASSLRSSGGRETQYF	TGCGCCAGCAGCTTGCGGAGTAGCGGGGGCAGAGAGACCCAGTACTTC
TRBV20-1	TRBD1	.	TRBJ1-1	CSARGRTGLTEAFF	TGCAGTGCTAGAGGGAGGACAGGGCTCACTGAAGCTTTCTTT
TRBV24-1	.	.	TRBJ2-3	CATSDPATQYF	TGTGCCACCAGTGACCCCGCAACGCAGTATTTT
TRBV7-6	.	.	TRBJ1-1	CASSLSPGPNTEAFF	TGTGCCAGCAGCTTATCTCCAGGCCCAAACACTGAAGCTTTCTTT
TRBV4-3	TRBD2	.	TRBJ2-7	CASSPGTSGVTYEQYF	TGCGCCAGCAGCCCCGGGACTAGCGGGGTTACCTACGAGCAGTACTTC
TRBV7-9	.	.	TRBJ2-7	CASSLALRLEGSEQYF	TGTGCCAGCAGCTTAGCGTTGAGACTAGAAGGGTCCGAGCAGTACTTC
TRBV27	TRBD1	.	TRBJ1-1	CASSLDRAIAEAFF	TGTGCCAGCAGTTTGGACAGGGCGATCGCTGAAGCTTTCTTT
TRBV24-1	.	few	TRBJ2-3	CATRSVAGADTQYF	TGTGCCACCAGGTCTGTCGCTGGAGCAGATACGCAGTATTTT
TRBV2	.	.	TRBJ2-7	CASRSTPGPTNYEQYF	TGTGCCAGCAGGTCTACTCCGGGACCCACGAACTACGAGCAGTACTTC
TRBV20-1	.	.	TRBJ2-5	CSARRQGLETQYF	TGCAGTGCCAGGAGACAGGGACTGGAGACCCAGTACTTC
TRBV7-9	.	.	TRBJ1-2	CASSPSGPANYTF	TGTGCCAGCAGCCCTTCGGGGCCAGCCAACTACACCTTC
TRBV5-1	.	few	TRBJ2-3	CASSLVGTVVDTQYF	TGCGCCAGCAGCCTAGTTGGGACGGTGGTAGATACGCAGTATTTT
TRBV19	.	few	TRBJ1-2	CASNSGEGRGYTF	TGTGCCAGCAACTCCGGGGAAGGACGAGGCTACACCTTC
TRBV7-3	.	.	TRBJ2-3	CASSPRLRDGTDTQYF	TGTGCCAGCAGCCCAAGGTTACGGGATGGCACAGATACGCAGTATTTT
TRBV19	TRBD2	.	TRBJ2-5	CASSIGPERGALYNEQYF	TGTGCCAGTAGTATAGGGCCAGAGCGGGGGGCCTTATACAATGAGCAGTACTTC
TRBV28	TRBD1	.	TRBJ2-1	CASSGQGGELYNEQFF	TGTGCCAGCAGCGGACAGGGGGGGGAGCTATACAATGAGCAGTTCTTC
TRBV24-1	.	few	TRBJ2-1	CATSDYPGRLNEQFF	TGTGCCACCAGTGATTACCCCGGCCGTTTGAATGAGCAGTTCTTC
TRBV5-5	TRBD1	.	TRBJ2-5	CAGSLSSGTGVVETQYF	TGTGCCGGCAGCTTAAGTTCCGGGACAGGGGTCGTGGAGACCCAGTACTTC
TRBV7-9	.	few	TRBJ2-5	CASSEGPGGEETQYF	TGTGCCAGCAGCGAAGGGCCTGGAGGGGAGGAGACCCAGTACTTC
TRBV3-1	.	.	TRBJ1-5	CASSHWGDRNQPQHF	TGTGCCAGCAGCCATTGGGGGGATCGCAATCAGCCCCAGCATTTT
TRBV5-5	.	.	TRBJ2-5	CASSLGANTLLETQYF	TGTGCCAGCAGCTTGGGGGCCAACACGCTATTAGAGACCCAGTACTTC
TRBV12-3/TRBV12-4	.	.	TRBJ2-4	CASNYDSYKNIQYF	TGTGCCAGCAATTACGACAGTTACAAAAACATTCAGTACTTC
TRBV15	TRBD2	.	TRBJ2-5	CATSNSGSGETQYF	TGTGCCACCAGCAATAGCGGGAGTGGCGAGACCCAGTACTTC
TRBV2	TRBD1	few	TRBJ2-6	CASTRTGVYGANVLTF	TGTGCCAGCACCCGGACAGGGGTTTATGGGGCCAACGTCCTGACTTTC
TRBV6-6	.	few	TRBJ2-1	CASSTPGRGDEQFF	TGTGCCAGCAGTACCCCGGGCCGGGGCGATGAGCAGTTCTTC
TRBV5-1	TRBD1	.	TRBJ2-5	CASSSYGTGQETQYF	TGCGCCAGCAGCTCTTATGGGACAGGGCAAGAGACCCAGTACTTC
TRBV5-1	.	few	TRBJ2-7	CASSLGSDLRAYEQYF	TGCGCCAGCAGCTTGGGATCGGACTTACGGGCCTACGAGCAGTACTTC
TRBV29-1	TRBD2	.	TRBJ2-3	CSSLKRGIGTDTQYF	TGCAGCTCATTGAAGCGGGGGATTGGCACAGATACGCAGTATTTT
TRBV5-1	.	few	TRBJ2-3	CASSLPGGDTDTQYF	TGCGCCAGCAGCTTACCAGGGGGGGACACAGATACGCAGTATTTT
TRBV24-1	TRBD2	once	TRBJ2-1	CAKSAGTRGLGEQFF	TGTGCCAAGTCCGCCGGGACTAGGGGTTTGGGTGAGCAGTTCTTC
TRBV7-2	.	few	TRBJ1-5	CASSLLGTLNSNQPQHF	TGTGCCAGCAGCTTACTAGGGACACTTAATAGCAATCAGCCCCAGCATTTT
TRBV27	.	.	TRBJ2-1	CASSLENPYNEQFF	TGTGCCAGCAGTTTAGAGAATCCCTACAATGAGCAGTTCTTC
TRBV20-1	.	.	TRBJ2-1	CSASGGYDYNEQFF	TGCAGTGCTAGTGGGGGGTACGATTACAATGAGCAGTTCTTC